This T cell receptor (beta chain) is drawn from a study of blood T cell repertoires in COVID-19. Clones were sequenced by immunoSEQ multiplex PCR, and TCRdb holds only the in-frame ones, with some missing. The table lists roughly 250,000 clones, roughly 85% of them singletons, with 3% to 4% in the top ten. Germline V gene sequence: CDR1 LNHNV, CDR2 YYDKDF (reference sequence). The V end lost 0 bases, the J end lost 5 bases, and 10 bases lay between the germline ends. The CDR3 length is 14 residues. The chain carries TRBV15 and TRBJ1-2; D call uncertain. The source of this sequence is a woman between 35 and 50 years old who had been exposed to COVID-19. What was sequenced was PBMCs or T cells enriched from blood (not recorded which). The CDR3, as DNA: TGTGCCACCAGCAGAGATGTCGGGTCGTATGGCTACACCTTC. It encodes CATSRDVGSYGYTF.